This TCR beta chain was sequenced in a study of cytomegalovirus exposure and HLA in healthy donors (dated by TCRdb to 2016 to 2017). Study-wide context: According to a later analysis, one platform produced both the 110 or so validation repertoires and the approximately 660 repertoires of the first cohort. High-throughput TCR immunosequencing, statistical association of individual TCRs with disease status, and machine learning were combined to predict cytomegalovirus infection status. Besides the first cohort of 666 subjects, a separate validation cohort made up of 120 different subjects was used. The study aimed to test whether cataloging public T cell receptors could reveal signatures of past pathogen exposure.

Preparation of the library involved the immunoSEQ multiplex PCR assay. From the authors' description of their analysis: A statistical classification framework was built to diagnose cytomegalovirus status from the catalog of TCR beta chain sequences. Entries here come from immuneACCESS through TCRdb and include only in-frame sequences with V and J called. Some clones fail to appear in such tables; in the studies checked, an unresolved V gene covers under half of the shortfall, and the cause of the remainder is unknown. V and J calls and clone size are as listed in that table; D and trimming were resolved from the DNA. For this sample the table gives some 190,000 clones, of which around nine tenths were detected only once. The top ten clonotypes cover around 7.2% of the sample. Separate from the roughly 650-subject first cohort, the validation cohort of 90 to 150 subjects was the group to which the donors belonged.

The cysteine opens and the phenylalanine closes a CDR3 of 16 amino acids. The DNA shown is the 48-base CDR3, in frame from base 1. Findings and caveats that apply to the study as a whole: In vitro tests confirmed that three of the cytomegalovirus-associated TCR beta chains recognize cytomegalovirus antigens. A total of roughly 160 TCR beta chains were listed by the study as associated with cytomegalovirus. Most TCR sequences were seen in very few donors, while some public TCRs were found in many individuals. The authors suggested that the approach could potentially be extended to other disease states and immunological phenotypes. A later analysis found that TCRs clustered in the first cohort also tended to co-occur in the 95 to 150 validation repertoires, with 90% to 95% of cluster scores above 0. All 120 or so repertoires were used to score co-occurrence in the validation cohort in a later analysis, because that analysis had no HLA typing for the cohort. Cytomegalovirus status was reported to be diagnosed by the classifier with high specificity and sensitivity in both the original and validation cohorts.

A remark on this clone: Its antigen is still unknown. No qualities accompany the bases; no much larger clone lies one base away.

The material sequenced was PBMCs. This sequence was found in a man in his thirties or forties in good health and CMV-seropositive. In this chain, TRBV21-1 is recombined with TRBJ2-1; TRBD2 is the table's D call and was not checked against the DNA. TRBV21-1 is labeled a pseudogene. The sequence in DNA is TGTGCCAGCAGCAAAGTCGAAGGCCTAGCGGGAAGTGAGCAGTTCTTC. This yields the protein CASSKVEGLAGSEQFF.